This T cell receptor beta chain was documented in a study of blood T cell repertoires in COVID-19. Study background: COVID-19 samples collected from the United States, Italy and Spain covered acute and convalescent phases. Sample material is recorded as cDNA or gDNA derived from T cells, B-cell-depleted T cells, or PBMCs.

Original data processing: Reference gene primer amplification yielded estimated nucleated cell counts. TCRdb's copy holds only in-frame clones and misses some; the assay was immunoSEQ multiplex PCR. V, J and clone size are those of that table, while D and trimming were read from the DNA. Altogether approximately 380,000 clones are present, 80% to 95% being singletons, with the ten largest covering around 0.86%. The CDR3 sequence is 15 residues long. CDR1 and CDR2 (germline): SEHNR, FQNEAQ (reference sequence). Trimming shortened V by 3 bases and J by 0 bases, and 11 bases separated the two germline ends.

The sequence was obtained from a woman in her thirties or forties who had been exposed to COVID-19. This rearrangement joins TRBV7-9 to TRBJ1-1, with D unclear. Source material: PBMCs or T cells enriched from blood (not recorded which). This chain's CDR3 is CASSFLPSMNTEAFF. CDR3 coding DNA: TGTGCCAGCAGCTTCCTACCGTCCATGAACACTGAAGCTTTCTTT.